The clone carrying this TCR beta chain has more than one count but fewer than ten. Per the germline V gene, CDR1 is SEHNR and CDR2 is FQNEAQ (reference sequence). V lost 5 bases to trimming and J lost 9 bases, with 13 bases between them. This CDR3 is 12 amino acids long. The data were taken from a study of blood T cell repertoires in COVID-19. The wider study: The United States, Italy and Spain were the sources of the acute and convalescent COVID-19 samples. PBMCs, B-cell-depleted T cells, or T cells provided the cDNA or gDNA that made up the material.

Per the authors' pipeline: Reference gene primers were amplified, and this amplification served to estimate nucleated cell counts. TCRdb keeps only in-frame clones here, not all; method: immunoSEQ multiplex PCR. Clonal size and the V and J genes are those of that table, whereas D and trimming came from the DNA. The sample holds about 200,000 clones; 70% to 85% are singletons and the top ten take 6.9%. Material: peripheral blood. This TCR came from a human donor with acute or convalescent COVID-19. The donor label of this sample is uncertain. The genes are TRBV7-9 and TRBJ2-5, with D tentatively TRBD2 (5 bases). The CDR3 region is CASSPGLGAQYF. The DNA for the CDR3 is TGTGCCAGCAGCCCGGGGTTGGGTGCCCAGTACTTC.